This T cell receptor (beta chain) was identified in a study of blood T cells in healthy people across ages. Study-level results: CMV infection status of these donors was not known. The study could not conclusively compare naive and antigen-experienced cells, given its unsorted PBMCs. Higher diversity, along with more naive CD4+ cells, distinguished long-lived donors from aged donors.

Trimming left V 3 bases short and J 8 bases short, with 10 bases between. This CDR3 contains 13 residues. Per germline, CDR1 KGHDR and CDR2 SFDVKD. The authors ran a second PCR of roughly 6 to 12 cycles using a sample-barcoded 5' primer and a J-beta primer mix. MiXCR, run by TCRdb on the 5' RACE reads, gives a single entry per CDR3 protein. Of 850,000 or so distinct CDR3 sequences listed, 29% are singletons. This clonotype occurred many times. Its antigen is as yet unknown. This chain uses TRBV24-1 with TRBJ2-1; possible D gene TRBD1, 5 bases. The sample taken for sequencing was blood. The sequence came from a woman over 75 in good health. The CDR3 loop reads CATSDPRVHEQFF. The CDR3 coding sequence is TGTGCCACCAGTGATCCCAGGGTCCATGAGCAGTTCTTC.